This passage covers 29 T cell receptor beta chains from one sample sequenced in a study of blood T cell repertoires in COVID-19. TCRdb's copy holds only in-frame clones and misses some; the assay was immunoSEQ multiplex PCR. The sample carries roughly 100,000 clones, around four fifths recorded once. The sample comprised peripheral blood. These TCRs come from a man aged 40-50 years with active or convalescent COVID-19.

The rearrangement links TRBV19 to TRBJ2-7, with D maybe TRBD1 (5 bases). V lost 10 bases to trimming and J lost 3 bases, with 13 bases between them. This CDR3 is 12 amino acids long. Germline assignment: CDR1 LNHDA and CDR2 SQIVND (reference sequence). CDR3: CATIDSYYEQYF. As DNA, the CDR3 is TGTGCCACCATAGACAGTTACTACGAGCAGTACTTC. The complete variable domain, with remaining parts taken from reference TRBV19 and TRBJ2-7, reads DGGITQSPKYLFRKEGQNVTLSCEQNLNHDAMYWYRQDPGQGLRLIYYSQIVNDFQKGDIAEGYSVSREKKESFPLTVTSAQKNPTAFYLCATIDSYYEQYFGPGTRLTVT.

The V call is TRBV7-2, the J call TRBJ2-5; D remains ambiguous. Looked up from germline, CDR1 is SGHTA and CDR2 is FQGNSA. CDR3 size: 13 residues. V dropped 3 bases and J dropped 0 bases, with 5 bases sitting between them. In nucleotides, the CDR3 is TGTGCCAGCAGCTTTAGTAACCAAGAGACCCAGTACTTC. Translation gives CASSFSNQETQYF.

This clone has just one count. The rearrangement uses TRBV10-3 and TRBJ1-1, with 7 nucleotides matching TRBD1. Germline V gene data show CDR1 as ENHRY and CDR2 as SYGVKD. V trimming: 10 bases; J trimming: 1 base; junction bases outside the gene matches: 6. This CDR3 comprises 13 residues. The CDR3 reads CATRGQQNTEAFF. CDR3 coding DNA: TGTGCCACGAGGGGACAGCAGAACACTGAAGCTTTCTTT.

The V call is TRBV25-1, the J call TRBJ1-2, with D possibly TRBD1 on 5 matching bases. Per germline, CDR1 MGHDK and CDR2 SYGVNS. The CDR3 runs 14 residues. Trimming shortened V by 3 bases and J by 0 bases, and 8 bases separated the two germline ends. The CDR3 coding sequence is TGTGCCAGCAGTGAGGTGGGGCCTAACTATGGCTACACCTTC. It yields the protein CASSEVGPNYGYTF.

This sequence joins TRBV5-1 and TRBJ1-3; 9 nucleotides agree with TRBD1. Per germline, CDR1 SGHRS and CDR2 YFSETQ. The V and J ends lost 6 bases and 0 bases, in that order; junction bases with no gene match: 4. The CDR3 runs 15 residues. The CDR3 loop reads CASTGQGSSGNTIYF. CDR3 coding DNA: TGCGCCAGCACAGGACAGGGGAGCTCTGGAAACACCATATATTTT. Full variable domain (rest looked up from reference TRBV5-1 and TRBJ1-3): KAGVTQTPRYLIKTRGQQVTLSCSPISGHRSVSWYQQTPGQGLQFLFEYFSETQRNKGNFPGRFSGRQFSNSRSEMNVSTLELGDSALYLCASTGQGSSGNTIYFGEGSWLTVV.

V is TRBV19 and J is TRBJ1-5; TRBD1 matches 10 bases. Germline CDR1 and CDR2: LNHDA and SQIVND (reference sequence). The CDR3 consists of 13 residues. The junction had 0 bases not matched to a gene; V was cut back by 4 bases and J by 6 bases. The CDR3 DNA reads TGTGCCAGTAGTAGACAGGGGGCTCAGCCCCAGCATTTT. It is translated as CASSRQGAQPQHF.

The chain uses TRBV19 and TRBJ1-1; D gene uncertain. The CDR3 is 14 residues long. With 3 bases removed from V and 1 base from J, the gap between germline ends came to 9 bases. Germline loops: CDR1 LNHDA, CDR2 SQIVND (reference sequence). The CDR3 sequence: CASSISGGNTEAFF. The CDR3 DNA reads TGTGCCAGTAGTATCTCAGGTGGGAACACTGAAGCTTTCTTT.

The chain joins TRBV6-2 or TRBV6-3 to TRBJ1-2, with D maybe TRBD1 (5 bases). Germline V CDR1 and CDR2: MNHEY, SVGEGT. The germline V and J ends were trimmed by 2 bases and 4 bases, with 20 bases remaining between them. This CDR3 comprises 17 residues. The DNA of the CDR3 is TGTGCCAGCAGTTACCCCCAAGGGACTCCGGAGGGCTATGGCTACACCTTC. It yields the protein CASSYPQGTPEGYGYTF.

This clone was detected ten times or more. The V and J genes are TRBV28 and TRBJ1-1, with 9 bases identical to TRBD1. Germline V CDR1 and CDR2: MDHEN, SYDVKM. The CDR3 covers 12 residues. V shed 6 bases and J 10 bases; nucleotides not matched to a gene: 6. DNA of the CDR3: TGTGCCAGCAGGCGGGACAGGGTAGGAGCTTTCTTT. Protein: CASRRDRVGAFF.

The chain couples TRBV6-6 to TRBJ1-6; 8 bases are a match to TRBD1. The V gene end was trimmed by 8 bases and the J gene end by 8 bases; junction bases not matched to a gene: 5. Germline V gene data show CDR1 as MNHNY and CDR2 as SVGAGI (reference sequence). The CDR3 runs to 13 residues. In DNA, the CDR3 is TGTGCCAGCGGACAGGGTGGTGATTCACCCCTCCACTTT. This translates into CASGQGGDSPLHF.

CDR3: CASSRLAGSRGTGELFF. The CDR3, as DNA: TGCGCCAGCAGCAGACTAGCGGGGAGCCGCGGCACCGGGGAGCTGTTTTTT. This rearrangement joins TRBV10-1 to TRBJ2-2; 11 nucleotides agree with TRBD2. The CDR3 covers 17 residues. Trimming at V came to 6 bases and at J to 4 bases, leaving 10 bases not matched to a gene. Germline CDR1 is WNHNN and CDR2 is SYGVQD (reference sequence).

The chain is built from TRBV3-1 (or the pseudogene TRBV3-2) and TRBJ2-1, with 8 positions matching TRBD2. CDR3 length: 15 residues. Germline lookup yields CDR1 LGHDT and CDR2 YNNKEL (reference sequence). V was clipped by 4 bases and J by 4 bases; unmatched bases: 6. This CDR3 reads CASSRTRGVYNEQFF. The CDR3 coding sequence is TGTGCCAGCAGCCGAACGCGGGGGGTTTACAATGAGCAGTTCTTC.

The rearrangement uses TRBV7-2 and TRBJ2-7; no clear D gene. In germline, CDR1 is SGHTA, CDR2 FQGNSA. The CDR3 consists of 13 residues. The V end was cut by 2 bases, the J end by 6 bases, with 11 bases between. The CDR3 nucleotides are TGTGCCAGCAGCTTACCCCCTATTACCGAGCAGTACTTC. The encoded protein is CASSLPPITEQYF.

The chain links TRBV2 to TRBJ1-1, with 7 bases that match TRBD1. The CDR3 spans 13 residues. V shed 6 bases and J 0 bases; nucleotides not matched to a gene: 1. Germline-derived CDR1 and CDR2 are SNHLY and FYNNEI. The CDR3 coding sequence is TGTGCCAGCAGGGGACAGCTGAACACTGAAGCTTTCTTT. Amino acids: CASRGQLNTEAFF.

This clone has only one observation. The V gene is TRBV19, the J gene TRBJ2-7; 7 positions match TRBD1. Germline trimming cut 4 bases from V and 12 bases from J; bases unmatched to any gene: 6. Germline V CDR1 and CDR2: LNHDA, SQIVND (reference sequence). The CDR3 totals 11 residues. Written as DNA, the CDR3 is TGTGCCAGTAGTACCCGGGACAGAACGTACTTC. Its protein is CASSTRDRTYF.

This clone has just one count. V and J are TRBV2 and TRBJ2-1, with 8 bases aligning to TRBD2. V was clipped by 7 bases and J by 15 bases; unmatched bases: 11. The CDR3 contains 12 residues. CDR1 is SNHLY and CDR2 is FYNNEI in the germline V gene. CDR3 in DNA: TGTGCCAGCATACCCATAGGGGGACTAGGGTTCTTC. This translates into CASIPIGGLGFF.

The CDR3 coding sequence is TGTGCCAGCAGTTACCTAGCGGGGGCCGGGAGGGAGACCCAGTACTTC. Translation gives CASSYLAGAGRETQYF. This chain joins TRBV6-5 and TRBJ2-5, with 10 positions matching TRBD2. From germline, CDR1 is MNHEY and CDR2 SVGAGI. The CDR3 is made up of 16 amino acids. Germline trimming cut 2 bases from V and 5 bases from J; bases unmatched to any gene: 8.

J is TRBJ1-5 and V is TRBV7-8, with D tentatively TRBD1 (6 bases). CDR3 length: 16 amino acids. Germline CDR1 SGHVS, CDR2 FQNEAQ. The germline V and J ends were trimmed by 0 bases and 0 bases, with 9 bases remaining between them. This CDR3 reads CASSLAGTYSNQPQHF. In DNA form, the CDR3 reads TGTGCCAGCAGCTTAGCCGGGACATATAGCAATCAGCCCCAGCATTTT.

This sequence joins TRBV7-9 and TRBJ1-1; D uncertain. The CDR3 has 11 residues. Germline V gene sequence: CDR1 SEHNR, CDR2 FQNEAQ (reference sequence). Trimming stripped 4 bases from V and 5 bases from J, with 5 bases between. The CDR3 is CASSSGTEAFF. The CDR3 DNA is TGTGCCAGCAGCTCGGGAACTGAAGCTTTCTTT.

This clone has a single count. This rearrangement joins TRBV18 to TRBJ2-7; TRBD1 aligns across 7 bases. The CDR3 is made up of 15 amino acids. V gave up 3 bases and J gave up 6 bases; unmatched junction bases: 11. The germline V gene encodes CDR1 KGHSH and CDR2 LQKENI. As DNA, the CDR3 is TGTGCCAGCTCACCTAGACAGGGTTTAAGCGCCGAGCAGTACTTC. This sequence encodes CASSPRQGLSAEQYF.

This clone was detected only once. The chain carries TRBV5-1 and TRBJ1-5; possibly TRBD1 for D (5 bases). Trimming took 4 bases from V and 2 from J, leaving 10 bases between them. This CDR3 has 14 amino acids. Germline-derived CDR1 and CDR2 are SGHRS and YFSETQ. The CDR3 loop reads CASSQDSGNQPQHF. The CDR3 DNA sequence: TGCGCCAGCAGCCAAGACAGCGGCAATCAGCCCCAGCATTTT.

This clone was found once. CDR3 sequence: CASSFEGGSNQPQHF. The CDR3 DNA sequence: TGCGCCAGCAGCTTTGAAGGCGGGAGCAATCAGCCCCAGCATTTT. V gene TRBV5-1 combines with J gene TRBJ1-5; no clear D gene. The germline V and J ends were trimmed by 2 bases and 1 base, with 10 bases remaining between them. Germline V lookup: CDR1 SGHRS, CDR2 YFSETQ. This CDR3 comprises 15 residues.

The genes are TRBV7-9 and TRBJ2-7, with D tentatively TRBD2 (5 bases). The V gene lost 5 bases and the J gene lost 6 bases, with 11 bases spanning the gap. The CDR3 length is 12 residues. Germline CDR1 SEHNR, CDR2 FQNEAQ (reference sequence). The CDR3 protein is CASSPRGSEQYF. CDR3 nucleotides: TGTGCCAGCAGCCCTCGTGGGAGCGAGCAGTACTTC.

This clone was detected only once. DNA for the CDR3: TGTGCCAGTAGGGATGGACAGGCCGGCTCTGGGGCCAACGTCCTGACTTTC. This translates into CASRDGQAGSGANVLTF. This chain links TRBV19 with TRBJ2-6; 7 positions match TRBD1. V shed 6 bases and J 0 bases; nucleotides not matched to a gene: 8. Germline lookup yields CDR1 LNHDA and CDR2 SQIVND (reference sequence). The CDR3 extends over 17 amino acids.

The CDR3 region has the DNA TGTGCCAGCAGTCTCAGGGGCGCCCCCTACAATGAGCAGTTCTTC. Its translation is CASSLRGAPYNEQFF. The chain joins TRBV27 to TRBJ2-1, with D possibly being TRBD1 (6 bases). There are 15 residues in the CDR3. V gave up 5 bases and J gave up 2 bases, with 13 bases separating them. The V gene's germline CDR1 is MNHEY and CDR2 SMNVEV (reference sequence).

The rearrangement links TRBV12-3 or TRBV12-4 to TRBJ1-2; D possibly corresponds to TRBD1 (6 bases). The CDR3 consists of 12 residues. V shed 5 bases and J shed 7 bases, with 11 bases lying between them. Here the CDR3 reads CASSLQGRGYTF. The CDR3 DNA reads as TGTGCCAGCAGTCTACAGGGTCGTGGCTACACCTTC.

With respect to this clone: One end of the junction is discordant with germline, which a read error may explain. DNA of the CDR3: TGTGCTAGCAGCTTAGGCCTAGCGGGCACAGATACGCAGTATTTT. Translation: CASSLGLAGTDTQYF. The chain couples TRBV7-7 to TRBJ2-3, with TRBD2 identical over 7 bases. Germline-derived CDR1 and CDR2 are SSHAT and FNYEAQ (reference sequence). The CDR3 extends over 15 amino acids.

CDR3 amino acids: CASSPLSGANVLTF. CDR3 DNA sequence: TGTGCCAGTAGTCCACTCTCTGGGGCCAACGTCCTGACTTTC. This chain joins TRBV19 and TRBJ2-6; D not resolved. Deletions cut 5 bases from V and 0 bases from J, with 5 bases between. Per germline, CDR1 LNHDA and CDR2 SQIVND (reference sequence). This CDR3 contains 14 residues.

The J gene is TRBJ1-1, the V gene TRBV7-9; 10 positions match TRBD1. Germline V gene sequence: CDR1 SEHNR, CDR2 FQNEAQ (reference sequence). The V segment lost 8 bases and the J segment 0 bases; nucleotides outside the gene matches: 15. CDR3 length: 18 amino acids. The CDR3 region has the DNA TGTGCCAGCGCCGACCCGGGACAGGGGAAAGGGTTGAACACTGAAGCTTTCTTT. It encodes CASADPGQGKGLNTEAFF. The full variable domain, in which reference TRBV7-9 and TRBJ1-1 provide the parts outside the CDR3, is DTGVSQNPRHKITKRGQNVTFRCDPISEHNRLYWYRQTLGQGPEFLTYFQNEAQLEKSRLLSDRFSAERPKGSFSTLEIQRTEQGDSAMYLCASADPGQGKGLNTEAFFGQGTRLTVV.